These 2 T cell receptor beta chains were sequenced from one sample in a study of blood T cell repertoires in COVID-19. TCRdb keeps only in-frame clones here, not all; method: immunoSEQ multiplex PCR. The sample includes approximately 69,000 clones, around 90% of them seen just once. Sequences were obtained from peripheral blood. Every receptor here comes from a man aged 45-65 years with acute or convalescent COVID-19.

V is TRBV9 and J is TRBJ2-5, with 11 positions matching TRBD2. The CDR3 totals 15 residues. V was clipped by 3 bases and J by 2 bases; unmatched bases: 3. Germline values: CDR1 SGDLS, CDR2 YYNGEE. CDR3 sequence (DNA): TGTGCCAGCAGCGCTAGCGGGAGGCCGCAAGAGACCCAGTACTTC. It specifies CASSASGRPQETQYF. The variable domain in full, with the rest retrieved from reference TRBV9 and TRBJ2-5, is DSGVTQTPKHLITATGQRVTLRCSPRSGDLSVYWYQQSLDQGLQFLIQYYNGEERAKGNILERFSAQQFPDLHSELNLSSLELGDSALYFCASSASGRPQETQYFGPGTRLLVL.

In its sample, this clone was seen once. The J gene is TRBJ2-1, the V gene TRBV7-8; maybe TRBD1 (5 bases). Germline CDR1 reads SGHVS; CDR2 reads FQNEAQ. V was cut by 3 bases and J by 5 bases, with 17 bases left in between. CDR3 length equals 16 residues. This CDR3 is CASSFTQGMGNNEQFF. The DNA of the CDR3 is TGTGCCAGCAGCTTTACCCAGGGAATGGGTAACAATGAGCAGTTCTTC.